Here is one T cell receptor beta chain with its context. TCRdb keeps only in-frame clones here, not all; method: immunoSEQ multiplex PCR. The table lists roughly 94,000 clones, approximately 84% of them singletons. This entry comes from a study of control samples from healthy donors and cancer patients. This clonotype was obtained from a man aged 65-85 years with lung cancer. The sample consisted of PBMCs.

CDR3 nucleotide sequence: TGCAGTGCTAGAGAGGGGGGCCACACCTTC. Residues: CSAREGGHTF. V is TRBV20-1 and J is TRBJ1-2; D might be TRBD1 (6 bases). The germline V gene has CDR1 DFQATT and CDR2 SNEGSKA (reference sequence). The CDR3 contains 10 residues. With 0 bases removed from V and 12 bases from J, the gap between germline ends came to 8 bases.